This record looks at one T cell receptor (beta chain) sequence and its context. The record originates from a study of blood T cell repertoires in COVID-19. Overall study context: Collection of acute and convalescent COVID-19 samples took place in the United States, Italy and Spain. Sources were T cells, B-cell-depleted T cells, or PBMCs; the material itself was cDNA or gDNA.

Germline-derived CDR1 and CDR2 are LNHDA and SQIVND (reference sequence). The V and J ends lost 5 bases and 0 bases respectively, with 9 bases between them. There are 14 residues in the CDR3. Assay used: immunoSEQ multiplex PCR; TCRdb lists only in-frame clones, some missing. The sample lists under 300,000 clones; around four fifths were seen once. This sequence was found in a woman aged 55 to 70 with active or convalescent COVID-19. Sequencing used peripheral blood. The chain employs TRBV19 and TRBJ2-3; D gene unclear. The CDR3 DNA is TGTGCCAGTAGTGGGCAGGTCAGCACAGATACGCAGTATTTT. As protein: CASSGQVSTDTQYF.